Listed below are T cell receptor beta chains from one sample, sequenced in a study of cytomegalovirus exposure and HLA in healthy donors. TCRdb's copy holds only in-frame clones and misses some; the assay was immunoSEQ multiplex PCR. The sample includes over 150,000 clones, around 75% of them seen just once. The sample taken for sequencing was PBMCs. The receptor set was obtained from a human donor in good health. The CDR3 runs from the conserved cysteine through the conserved F or W. Each record gives: V gene, clone size, J gene, D gene, CDR3 DNA, CDR3 protein. D genes are given only for firm matches. Some rows mark clone size as missing; the rest say once, few, many or name a class of expanded clone.

TRBV5-1	NA	TRBJ2-3	NA	TGCGCCAGCAGCGACGGGACTCTTAGCACAGATACGCAGTATTTT	CASSDGTLSTDTQYF
TRBV9	once	TRBJ2-5	NA	TGTGCCAGCAGCTCCCCACTCCAGGGTGAAGAGACCCAGTACTTC	CASSSPLQGEETQYF
TRBV12-5	NA	TRBJ2-7	NA	TGTGCTAGTGGTACCCATAGAGGAACCTACGAGCAGTACTTC	CASGTHRGTYEQYF
TRBV6-1	NA	TRBJ2-7	NA	TGTGCCAGCAGTGAAATCACAGGAACCTACGAGCAGTACTTC	CASSEITGTYEQYF
TRBV27	once	TRBJ2-5	TRBD1	TGTGCCAGCAGTAAGACGGACAGGTCAGGGGAGACCCAGTACTTC	CASSKTDRSGETQYF
TRBV11-3	NA	TRBJ2-2	TRBD1	TGTGCCAGCAGCCCAGGGGGTCTTTGGTCCGGGGAGCTGTTTTTT	CASSPGGLWSGELFF
TRBV12-5	NA	TRBJ1-1	NA	TGTGCTAGTGGTCCTACAGACACTGAAGCTTTCTTT	CASGPTDTEAFF
TRBV6-5	NA	TRBJ2-1	TRBD2	TGTGCCAGCAAGCGGGACTCGTACAATGAGCAGTTCTTC	CASKRDSYNEQFF
TRBV18	NA	TRBJ1-1	TRBD1	TGTGCCAGCTCACTCGGACAGGGGGGGTACACTGAAGCTTTCTTT	CASSLGQGGYTEAFF
TRBV25-1	NA	TRBJ1-6	NA	TGTGCCAGCAGTGGCAGCTCCTATAATTCACCCCTCCACTTT	CASSGSSYNSPLHF
TRBV29-1	NA	TRBJ1-1	TRBD1	TGCAGCGTTGAGACAGGGTGGGAGACTGAAGCTTTCTTT	CSVETGWETEAFF
TRBV2	NA	TRBJ1-5	NA	TGTGCCAGCAGTGAAATGGTAGACAGGCGTTATAGCAATCAGCCCCAGCATTTT	CASSEMVDRRYSNQPQHF
TRBV5-1	NA	TRBJ2-2	TRBD2	TGCGCCAGATCGGGTGGCGGGGGGGAGGGCACCGGGGAGCTGTTTTTT	CARSGGGGEGTGELFF
TRBV9	NA	TRBJ2-3	NA	TGTGCCAGCAAGGGACGGGGGGCCACAGATACGCAGTATTTT	CASKGRGATDTQYF
TRBV5-1	NA	TRBJ2-2	NA	TGCGCCAGCAGCTTGGTGCCCGTAGGCCAGGGTGGCGGGGAGCTGTTTTTT	CASSLVPVGQGGGELFF
TRBV7-9	NA	TRBJ2-2	TRBD1	TGTGCCAGCAGCGGAGACAGGGGGTCGAACACCGGGGAGCTGTTTTTT	CASSGDRGSNTGELFF
TRBV9	NA	TRBJ2-3	TRBD2	TGTGCCAGCAGCCGTACGGGGGGGCCGACAGATACGCAGTATTTT	CASSRTGGPTDTQYF
TRBV2	NA	TRBJ1-5	NA	TGTGCCAGCAGTGAAGACAGGCAACTTCAGCCCCAGCATTTT	CASSEDRQLQPQHF
TRBV10-3	NA	TRBJ2-1	TRBD2	TGTGCCACGGAGGGACTAGCGGGGGGTAATGAGCAGTTCTTC	CATEGLAGGNEQFF
TRBV5-4	NA	TRBJ2-5	NA	TGTGCCAGCAGCTTGGTGGGGGCAGGGGGGTTAGGAGAGACCCAGTACTTC	CASSLVGAGGLGETQYF
TRBV2	NA	TRBJ2-7	NA	TGTGCCAGCAGGGAGATCGGCTCCTACGAGCAGTACTTC	CASREIGSYEQYF
TRBV5-1	NA	TRBJ2-1	TRBD2	TGCGCCAGCAGCCCCTACAGCCGGGACTACGACAATGAGCAGTTCTTC	CASSPYSRDYDNEQFF
TRBV6-5	few	TRBJ2-2	NA	TGTGCCAGCAGTGCTAGACAGTATCCCGGGGAGCTGTTTTTT	CASSARQYPGELFF
TRBV6-5	NA	TRBJ1-1	TRBD1	TGTGCCAGCAGCCTGACCGGGACAGGGGATTGCTCAGCTTTCTTT	CASSLTGTGDCSAFF
TRBV9	NA	TRBJ1-1	NA	TGTGCCAGCAGCGGGGTCCAGGACGGACGGGGAAGAGCTTTCTTT	CASSGVQDGRGRAFF
TRBV19	NA	TRBJ1-1	NA	TGTGCCAGTAGTGTCCGGGACACTTTAAACACTGAAGCTTTCTTT	CASSVRDTLNTEAFF
TRBV6-6	NA	TRBJ2-5	NA	TGTGCCAGCAGGGGACTATCACAACAGGGGGGAGAGACCCAGTACTTC	CASRGLSQQGGETQYF
TRBV27	NA	TRBJ1-1	NA	TGTGCCAGCAGTTTGTCGAGGATGTCGGTCACTGAAGCTTTCTTT	CASSLSRMSVTEAFF
TRBV7-8	NA	TRBJ2-7	TRBD1	TGTGCCAGCAGCGGCCACAGGGGCTCCAGCTCCTACGAGCAGTACTTC	CASSGHRGSSSYEQYF
TRBV11-2	NA	TRBJ1-4	TRBD1	TGTGCCAGCAGCCTAAAGGGACAGGTGCATGAAAAACTGTTTTTT	CASSLKGQVHEKLFF
TRBV13	NA	TRBJ2-1	TRBD2	TGTGCCAGCACACTAGCGGGGTCCTACAATGAGCAGTTCTTC	CASTLAGSYNEQFF
TRBV6-5	NA	TRBJ1-1	NA	TGTGCCAGCAGTTACAGGGGATTCACTGAAGCTTTCTTT	CASSYRGFTEAFF
TRBV7-6	NA	TRBJ2-7	NA	TGTGCCAGCAGCCCCGAGCCGTTCTACGAGCAGTACTTC	CASSPEPFYEQYF
TRBV6-5	once	TRBJ2-1	TRBD1	TGTGCCAGCAGGGACAGGGTGGGTGAGCAGTTCTTC	CASRDRVGEQFF
TRBV6-5	few	TRBJ2-2	NA	TGTGCCAGCAGTTACTTTGGAGGGAACACCGGGGAGCTGTTTTTT	CASSYFGGNTGELFF
TRBV5-1	NA	TRBJ1-1	TRBD1	TGCGCCAGCAGCTTCGGGACAGGATCTGTGAACACTGAAGCTTTCTTT	CASSFGTGSVNTEAFF
TRBV2	NA	TRBJ1-3	NA	TGTGCCACCCCGGCGGGGGGAAACACCATATATTTT	CATPAGGNTIYF
TRBV18	NA	TRBJ2-3	NA	TGTGCCAGCTCACCACCGACTAGCACAGATACGCAGTATTTT	CASSPPTSTDTQYF
TRBV7-2	NA	TRBJ2-3	TRBD2	TGTGCCAGCAGCCCCCAGGCGGGGGACACAGATACGCAGTATTTT	CASSPQAGDTDTQYF
TRBV4-3	NA	TRBJ2-7	TRBD1	TGCGCCAGCAGCCAACTACGACAGGGCGCCTACGAGCAGTACTTC	CASSQLRQGAYEQYF
TRBV5-6	NA	TRBJ1-5	NA	TGTGCCAGCAGCTCAAGACAGCAATATAGCAATCAGCCCCAGCATTTT	CASSSRQQYSNQPQHF
TRBV9	NA	TRBJ2-7	TRBD2	TGTGCCAGCAGCGTGGGGCGGGAGAGCTCCTACGAGCAGTACTTC	CASSVGRESSYEQYF
TRBV7-9	NA	TRBJ2-7	NA	TGTGCCAGCAGCCCCCTCGGGGTCTCCTACGAGCAGTACTTC	CASSPLGVSYEQYF
TRBV7-6	NA	TRBJ1-2	TRBD1	TGTGCCAGCAGCTTAGCCCCCGGGACAGGAGATGGCTACACCTTC	CASSLAPGTGDGYTF
TRBV4-1	once	TRBJ1-2	TRBD1	TGCGCCAGCAGCCAAGAGGAGGGGGCGAACTATGGCTACACCTTC	CASSQEEGANYGYTF
TRBV13	NA	TRBJ2-5	TRBD2	TGTGCCAGCAGCCCTTCGGGACTACTTCAAGAGACCCAGTACTTC	CASSPSGLLQETQYF
TRBV5-4	NA	TRBJ2-1	NA	TGTGCCAGCAGCTTGAACAACTACAATGAGCAGTTCTTC	CASSLNNYNEQFF
TRBV2	NA	TRBJ1-2	TRBD1	TGTGCCAGCATGGGACAGGGAGAACGGAGCTACACCTTC	CASMGQGERSYTF
TRBV7-9	NA	TRBJ2-5	TRBD2	TGTGCCAGCAGCCCCGCGGGGGGCGGGGAGACCCAGTACTTC	CASSPAGGGETQYF
TRBV6-5	few	TRBJ1-4	NA	TGTGCCAGCATAGACACGGCCCTGGGAAAACTGTTTTTT	CASIDTALGKLFF
TRBV7-9	NA	TRBJ2-7	NA	TGTTCCAGCAGCCCTACCAGGGGGGTAGCCTACGAGCAGTACTTC	CSSSPTRGVAYEQYF
TRBV5-4	few	TRBJ2-7	NA	TGTGCCAGCAGCTTAACCCTCCGGAGTTCCTACGAGCAGTACTTC	CASSLTLRSSYEQYF
TRBV25-1	NA	TRBJ2-1	TRBD2	TGTGCCAGCCAAGGACTAGGCGGGGTTATAAATGAGCAGTTCTTC	CASQGLGGVINEQFF
TRBV20-1	NA	TRBJ1-2	NA	TGCAGTGCAGGGGCATATAATGGCTACACCTTC	CSAGAYNGYTF
TRBV5-1	NA	TRBJ2-3	TRBD1	TGCGCCAGCAGCGAACGACAGGGGTGGACAGATACGCAGTATTTT	CASSERQGWTDTQYF